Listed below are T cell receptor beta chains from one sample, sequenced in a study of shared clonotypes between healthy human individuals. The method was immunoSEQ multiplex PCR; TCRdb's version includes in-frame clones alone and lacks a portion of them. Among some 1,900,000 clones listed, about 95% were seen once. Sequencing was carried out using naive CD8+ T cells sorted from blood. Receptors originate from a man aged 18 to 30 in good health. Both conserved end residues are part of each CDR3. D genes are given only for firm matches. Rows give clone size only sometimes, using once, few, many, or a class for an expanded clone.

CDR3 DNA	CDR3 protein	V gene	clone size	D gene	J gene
TGTGCCAGCAGGTTAGCGGGAGGTAAATACGAGCAGTACTTC	CASRLAGGKYEQYF	TRBV27	.	TRBD2	TRBJ2-7
TGTGCCACCGCAGGGGAGACCCAGTACTTC	CATAGETQYF	TRBV2	.	.	TRBJ2-5
TGCGCCAGCAGTGAGTCCGGACTACCTTCCTACGAGCAGTACTTC	CASSESGLPSYEQYF	TRBV10-2	.	.	TRBJ2-7
TGCGCCAGCACCCCCGGGACACGGGCCTACGAGCAGTACTTC	CASTPGTRAYEQYF	TRBV5-1	.	.	TRBJ2-7
TGTGCCAGCAGCGGCCTTACGGCGAGCACAGATACGCAGTATTTT	CASSGLTASTDTQYF	TRBV6-5	.	.	TRBJ2-3
TGTGCCAGCAGTTATGAACACACCGGGGAGCTGTTTTTT	CASSYEHTGELFF	TRBV5-6	once	.	TRBJ2-2
TGTGCCAGCAGTTTAGTAGTGAATTCACCCCTCCACTTT	CASSLVVNSPLHF	TRBV27	.	.	TRBJ1-6
TGCGCCAGCAGCCAAGATGGCAGCGGGATGACCAAAAACATTCAGTACTTC	CASSQDGSGMTKNIQYF	TRBV4-3	.	TRBD2	TRBJ2-4
TGCGCCAGCAGCTTAAGTGGGCCGGGGGACTACGAGCAGTACTTC	CASSLSGPGDYEQYF	TRBV5-1	.	.	TRBJ2-7
TGTGCCAGCAGCGTCCGGGACAGGACTACCGGGGAGCTGTTTTTT	CASSVRDRTTGELFF	TRBV9	.	TRBD1	TRBJ2-2
TGTGCCAGCAGCCAAGGTTGGGGGGAGCTGTTTTTT	CASSQGWGELFF	TRBV7-3	.	.	TRBJ2-2
TGCGCCAGCAGCTTGGATCGGAGCAATGAGCAGTTCTTC	CASSLDRSNEQFF	TRBV5-1	.	.	TRBJ2-1
TGTGCCAGCAGCTTGGGACAGGGGGCCGTTGATGAGCAGTTCTTC	CASSLGQGAVDEQFF	TRBV5-6	.	TRBD1	TRBJ2-1